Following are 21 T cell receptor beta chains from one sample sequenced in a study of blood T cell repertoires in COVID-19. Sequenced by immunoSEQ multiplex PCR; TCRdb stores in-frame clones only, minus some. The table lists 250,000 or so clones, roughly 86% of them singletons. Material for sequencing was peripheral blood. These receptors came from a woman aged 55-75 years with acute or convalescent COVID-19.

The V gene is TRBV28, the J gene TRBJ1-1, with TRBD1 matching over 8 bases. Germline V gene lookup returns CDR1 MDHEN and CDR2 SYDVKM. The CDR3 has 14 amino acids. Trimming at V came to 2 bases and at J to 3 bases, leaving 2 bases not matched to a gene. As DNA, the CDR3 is TGTGCCAGCAGTTTAGGACAGGGATACACTGAAGCTTTCTTT. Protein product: CASSLGQGYTEAFF. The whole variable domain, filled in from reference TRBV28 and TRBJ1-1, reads DVKVTQSSRYLVKRTGEKVFLECVQDMDHENMFWYRQDPGLGLRLIYFSYDVKMKEKGDIPEGYSVSREKKERFSLILESASTNQTSMYLCASSLGQGYTEAFFGQGTRLTVV.

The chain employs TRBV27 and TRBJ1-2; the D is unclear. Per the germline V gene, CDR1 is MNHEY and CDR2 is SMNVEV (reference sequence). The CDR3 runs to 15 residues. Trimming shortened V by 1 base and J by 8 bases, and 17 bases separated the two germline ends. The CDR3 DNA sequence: TGTGCCAGCAGTTTATATCCGGGTACTGGCGGAGGCTACACCTTC. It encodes CASSLYPGTGGGYTF.

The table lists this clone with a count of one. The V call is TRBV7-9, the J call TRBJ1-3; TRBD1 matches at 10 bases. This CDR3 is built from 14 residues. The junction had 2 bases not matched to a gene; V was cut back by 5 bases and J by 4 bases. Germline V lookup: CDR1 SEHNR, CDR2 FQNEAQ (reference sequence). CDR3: CASSATGGGNTIYF. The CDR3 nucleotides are TGTGCCAGCAGCGCGACAGGGGGCGGAAACACCATATATTTT.

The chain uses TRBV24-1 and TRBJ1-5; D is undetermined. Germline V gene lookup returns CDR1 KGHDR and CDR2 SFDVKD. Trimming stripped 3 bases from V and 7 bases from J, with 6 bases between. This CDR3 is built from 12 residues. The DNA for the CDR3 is TGTGCCACCAGTGATGGTGGCCAGCCCCAGCATTTT. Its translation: CATSDGGQPQHF.

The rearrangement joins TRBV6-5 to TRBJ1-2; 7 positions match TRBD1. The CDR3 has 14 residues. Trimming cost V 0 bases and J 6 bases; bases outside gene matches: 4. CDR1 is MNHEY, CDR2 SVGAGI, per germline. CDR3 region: CASSYSTGTDGYTF. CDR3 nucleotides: TGTGCCAGCAGTTACTCGACAGGGACGGATGGCTACACCTTC.

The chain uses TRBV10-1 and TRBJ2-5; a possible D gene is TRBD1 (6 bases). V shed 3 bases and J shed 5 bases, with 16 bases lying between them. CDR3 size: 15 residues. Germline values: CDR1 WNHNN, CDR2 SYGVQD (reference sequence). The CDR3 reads CASSESKQGRETQYF. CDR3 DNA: TGCGCCAGCAGTGAAAGTAAACAGGGTCGGGAGACCCAGTACTTC.

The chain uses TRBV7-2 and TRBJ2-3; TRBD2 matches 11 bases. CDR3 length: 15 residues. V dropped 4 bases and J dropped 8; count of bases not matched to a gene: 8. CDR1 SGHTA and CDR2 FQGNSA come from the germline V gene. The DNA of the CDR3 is TGTGCCAGCAGCTCGACCCCACTAGCGGGAGTTACGCAGTATTTT. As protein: CASSSTPLAGVTQYF. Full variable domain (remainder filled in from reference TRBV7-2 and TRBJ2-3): GAGVSQSPSNKVTEKGKDVELRCDPISGHTALYWYRQSLGQGLEFLIYFQGNSAPDKSGLPSDRFSAERTGGSVSTLTIQRTQQEDSAVYLCASSSTPLAGVTQYFGPGTRLTVL.

The CDR3 spells CASSLLAAGSTDTQYF. CDR3 sequence (DNA): TGTGCCAGCAGTTTACTAGCGGCCGGGAGCACAGATACGCAGTATTTT. The chain joins TRBV28 to TRBJ2-3; 7 nucleotides match TRBD2. The J segment lost 0 bases and the V segment lost 2 bases, leaving 5 bases of the junction unmatched. CDR3 length: 16 amino acids. The germline V gene encodes CDR1 MDHEN and CDR2 SYDVKM.

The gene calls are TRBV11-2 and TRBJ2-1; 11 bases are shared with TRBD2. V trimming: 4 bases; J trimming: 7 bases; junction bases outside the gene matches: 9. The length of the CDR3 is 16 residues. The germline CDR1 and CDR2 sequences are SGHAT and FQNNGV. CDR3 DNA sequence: TGTGCCAGCAGCTCAAATAGCGGGAGGGCCATAAATGAGCAGTTCTTC. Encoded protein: CASSSNSGRAINEQFF.

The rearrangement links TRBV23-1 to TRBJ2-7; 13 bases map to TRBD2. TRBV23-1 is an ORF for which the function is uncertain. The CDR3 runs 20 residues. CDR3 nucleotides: TGCGCACAAGCATCCGAAGTGGGACTAGCGGGATCCCTTCCCTCCTACGAGCAGTACTTC. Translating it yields CAQASEVGLAGSLPSYEQYF.

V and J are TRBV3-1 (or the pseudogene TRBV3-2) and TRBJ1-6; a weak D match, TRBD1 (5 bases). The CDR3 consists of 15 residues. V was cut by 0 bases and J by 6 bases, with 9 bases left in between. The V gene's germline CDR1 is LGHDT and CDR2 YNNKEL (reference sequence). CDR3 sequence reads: CASSQEWGVNSPLHF. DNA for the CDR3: TGTGCCAGCAGCCAAGAGTGGGGCGTTAATTCACCCCTCCACTTT.

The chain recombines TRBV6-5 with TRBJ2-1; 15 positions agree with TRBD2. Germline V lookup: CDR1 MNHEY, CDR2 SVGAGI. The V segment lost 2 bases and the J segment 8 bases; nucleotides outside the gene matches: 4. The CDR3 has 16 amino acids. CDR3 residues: CASSYGGLAGGYEQFF. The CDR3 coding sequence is TGTGCCAGCAGTTACGGCGGACTAGCGGGAGGGTATGAGCAGTTCTTC.

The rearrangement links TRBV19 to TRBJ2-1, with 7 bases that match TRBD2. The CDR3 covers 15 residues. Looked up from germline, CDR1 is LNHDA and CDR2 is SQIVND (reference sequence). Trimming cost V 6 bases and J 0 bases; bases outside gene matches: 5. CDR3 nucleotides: TGTGCCAGTAGGAAGGGAGGGCCCTCCTACAATGAGCAGTTCTTC. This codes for CASRKGGPSYNEQFF. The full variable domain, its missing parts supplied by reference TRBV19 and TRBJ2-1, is DGGITQSPKYLFRKEGQNVTLSCEQNLNHDAMYWYRQDPGQGLRLIYYSQIVNDFQKGDIAEGYSVSREKKESFPLTVTSAQKNPTAFYLCASRKGGPSYNEQFFGPGTRLTVL.

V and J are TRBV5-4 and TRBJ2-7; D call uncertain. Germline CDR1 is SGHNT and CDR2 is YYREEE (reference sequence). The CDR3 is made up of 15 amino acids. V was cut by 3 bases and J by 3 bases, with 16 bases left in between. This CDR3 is CASSSPGRSVYEQYF. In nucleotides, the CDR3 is TGTGCCAGCAGCTCCCCAGGCAGGTCGGTCTACGAGCAGTACTTC.

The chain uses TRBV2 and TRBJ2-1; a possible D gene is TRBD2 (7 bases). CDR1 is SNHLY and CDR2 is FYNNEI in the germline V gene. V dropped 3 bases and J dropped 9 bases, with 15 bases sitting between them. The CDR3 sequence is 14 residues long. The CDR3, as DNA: TGTGCCAGCAGTGACTGGGGGGGGCAGAGTGAGCAGTTCTTC. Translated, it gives CASSDWGGQSEQFF. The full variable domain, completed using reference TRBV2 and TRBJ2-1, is EPEVTQTPSHQVTQMGQEVILRCVPISNHLYFYWYRQILGQKVEFLVSFYNNEISEKSEIFDDQFSVERPDGSNFTLKIRSTKLEDSAMYFCASSDWGGQSEQFFGPGTRLTVL.

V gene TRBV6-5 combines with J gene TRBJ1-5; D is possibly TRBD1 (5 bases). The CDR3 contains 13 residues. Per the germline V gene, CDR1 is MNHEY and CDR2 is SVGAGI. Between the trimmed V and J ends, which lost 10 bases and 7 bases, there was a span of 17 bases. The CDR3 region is CATTQAWSQPQHF. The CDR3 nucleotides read TGTGCCACCACACAGGCTTGGTCCCAGCCCCAGCATTTT.

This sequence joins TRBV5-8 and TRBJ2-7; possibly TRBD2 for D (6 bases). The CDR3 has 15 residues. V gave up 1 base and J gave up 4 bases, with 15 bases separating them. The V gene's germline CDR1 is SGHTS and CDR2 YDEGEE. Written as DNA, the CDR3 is TGTGCCAGCAGCTTGAACGCGGGGCGCGGATACGAGCAGTACTTC. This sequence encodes CASSLNAGRGYEQYF.

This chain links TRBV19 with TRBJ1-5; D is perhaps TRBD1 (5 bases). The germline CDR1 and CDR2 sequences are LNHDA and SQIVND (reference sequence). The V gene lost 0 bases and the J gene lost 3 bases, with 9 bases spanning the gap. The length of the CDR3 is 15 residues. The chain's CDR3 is CASSIESGNNQPQHF. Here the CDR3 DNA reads TGTGCCAGTAGTATAGAGTCAGGGAACAATCAGCCCCAGCATTTT.

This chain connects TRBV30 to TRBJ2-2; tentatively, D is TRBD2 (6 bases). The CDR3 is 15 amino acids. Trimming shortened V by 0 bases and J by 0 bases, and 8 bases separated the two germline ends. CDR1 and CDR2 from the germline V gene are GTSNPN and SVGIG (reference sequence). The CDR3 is CAWSVRGTNTGELFF. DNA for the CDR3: TGTGCCTGGAGTGTACGCGGGACGAACACCGGGGAGCTGTTTTTT.

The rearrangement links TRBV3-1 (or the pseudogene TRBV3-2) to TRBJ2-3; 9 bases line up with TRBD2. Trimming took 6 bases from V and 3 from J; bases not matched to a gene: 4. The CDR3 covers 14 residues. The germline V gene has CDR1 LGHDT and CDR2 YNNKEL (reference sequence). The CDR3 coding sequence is TGTGCCAGCAGGCGGGAGGGGATGACAGATACGCAGTATTTT. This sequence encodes CASRREGMTDTQYF.

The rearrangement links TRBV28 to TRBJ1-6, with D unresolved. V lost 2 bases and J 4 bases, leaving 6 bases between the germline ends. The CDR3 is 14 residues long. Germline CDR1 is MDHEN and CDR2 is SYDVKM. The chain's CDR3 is CASSLVQYNSPLHF. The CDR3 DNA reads TGTGCCAGCAGTTTAGTACAGTATAATTCACCCCTCCACTTT.